The rows below give T cell receptor beta chains drawn from one sample of a study of beta chain features in type 1 diabetes. Profiled with immunoSEQ multiplex PCR; TCRdb holds only in-frame clones, not every one. Among more than 300,000 clones, approximately 10% were seen once, and the ten largest hold roughly 1%. Sequenced sample: central memory CD4+ T cells from blood. The receptors here all came from a man aged 25-45 years with type 1 diabetes. Each CDR3 is given with its conserved first and last residue. The D gene is left open where the match is weak. Clone size is stated in some rows and not others, as once, few, many or a class when expanded.

CDR3 DNA,CDR3 protein,J gene,D gene,clone size,V gene
TGTGCCAGCATCGCCCGCCGGGGCTCCTACGAGCAGTACTTC,CASIARRGSYEQYF,TRBJ2-7,.,many,TRBV27
TGTGCCAGCAGTCAAGGGGCAGGGACAGAGACCCAGTACTTC,CASSQGAGTETQYF,TRBJ2-5,.,few,TRBV7-2
TGTGCCAGCAGTGGCCAGGGGGCGGGGGAGACCCAGTACTTC,CASSGQGAGETQYF,TRBJ2-5,TRBD1,few,TRBV25-1
TGTGCCAGCAGCTTGGGCGAAGGCAATGAGCAGTTCTTC,CASSLGEGNEQFF,TRBJ2-1,.,.,TRBV11-2
TGCGCCAGCAGTCAATCGCGGGGGCCTCAGGACTTC,CASSQSRGPQDF,TRBJ2-5,.,few,TRBV23-1
TGTGCCAGCAGCCCATGGGACATAGTGAACACTGAAGCTTTCTTT,CASSPWDIVNTEAFF,TRBJ1-1,.,few,TRBV7-2
TGTGCTAGTGGCCTGGTGGAGGGGGCCCTCAATGAGCAGTTCTTC,CASGLVEGALNEQFF,TRBJ2-1,.,few,TRBV12-5
TGTGCCAGCAGCCACGCACAGGGGGCGGGTGAAAAACTGTTTTTT,CASSHAQGAGEKLFF,TRBJ1-4,TRBD1,.,TRBV7-2
TGTGCCAGCAGCTTACAGTCCGGGGTTCTTTCCTACGAGCAGTACTTC,CASSLQSGVLSYEQYF,TRBJ2-7,.,.,TRBV7-6
TGTGCCAGCACCGAGGGCAGCGGCTATGGCTACACCTTC,CASTEGSGYGYTF,TRBJ1-2,.,.,TRBV2
TGTGCCAGCACTAACAAACAAGAGACCCAGTACTTC,CASTNKQETQYF,TRBJ2-5,.,few,TRBV6-5